The 10 T cell receptor beta chains presented below share a single source sample, sequenced in a study of T cells in narcolepsy (dated 2018 in TCRdb). Library preparation was by the immunoSEQ multiplex PCR assay. In TCRdb, the immuneACCESS table is reduced to in-frame sequences with V and J assigned. These tables do not hold every clone; where another copy was compared, an unresolved V gene accounts for under half, and the others remain unexplained. Within this sample are about 27,000 clones, with approximately 86% of them counted one time only. The ten largest clones take up about 1.1% of the sample. The sequencing sample was made of CD45RA- memory CD4+ T cells from PBMCs. The label giving this sample's cell subset or site can be read as: memory T cells sorted ex vivo from peripheral blood. The receptors stem from a human donor with narcolepsy.

This chain links TRBV15 with TRBJ2-1, with 11 nucleotides matching TRBD2. J gave up 6 bases and V 0 bases, and 7 bases lay outside the gene matches. CDR1 LNHNV and CDR2 YYDKDF come from the germline V gene (reference sequence). The CDR3 totals 17 residues. CDR3 region: CATSRDLAGGLINEQFF. For the CDR3, the DNA is TGTGCCACCAGCAGAGATCTAGCGGGGGGCCTGATCAATGAGCAGTTCTTC.

The CDR3 DNA follows: TGCGCCAGCAGCACCCGAGGGGGGGACTATGGCTACACCTTC. The encoded protein is CASSTRGGDYGYTF. The chain links TRBV5-1 to TRBJ1-2; D perhaps matches TRBD1 (6 bases). Trimming left V 4 bases short and J 3 bases short, with 13 bases between. This CDR3 has 14 residues. The V gene's germline CDR1 is SGHRS and CDR2 YFSETQ. Full variable domain (outside the CDR3, taken from reference TRBV5-1 and TRBJ1-2): KAGVTQTPRYLIKTRGQQVTLSCSPISGHRSVSWYQQTPGQGLQFLFEYFSETQRNKGNFPGRFSGRQFSNSRSEMNVSTLELGDSALYLCASSTRGGDYGYTFGSGTRLTVV.

This chain joins TRBV13 and TRBJ2-1; TRBD1 agrees at 7 bases. CDR3 length: 15 residues. From germline, CDR1 is PRHDT and CDR2 FYEKMQ (reference sequence). The V and J ends lost 2 bases and 6 bases, in that order; junction bases with no gene match: 7. The CDR3 nucleotides are TGTGCCAGCAGCTTAAAACGGTGGACAGGCAATGAGCAGTTCTTC. Its protein product is CASSLKRWTGNEQFF.

The rearrangement links TRBV10-2 to TRBJ2-7; D is undetermined. This CDR3 has 13 residues. V lost 8 bases, J lost 2 bases, and 13 bases lay in between. In germline, CDR1 is WSHSY, CDR2 SAAADI. Here the CDR3 reads CASSPRSAYEQYV. CDR3 in DNA: TGCGCCAGCTCCCCCAGGTCGGCCTACGAGCAGTACGTC.

The chain recombines TRBV21-1 with TRBJ2-3. TRBV21-1 is an annotated pseudogene. CDR3 length: 14 amino acids. CDR3 DNA: TGTGCCAGCAGCATGAAAGGGAAGTCAAATACGCAGTATTTT. Translation: CASSMKGKSNTQYF.

The chain has TRBV7-6 and TRBJ2-3, with 11 bases aligning to TRBD2. This CDR3 spans 15 amino acids. The germline CDR1 and CDR2 sequences are SGHVS and FNYEAQ. V shed 5 bases, J shed 7 bases, and the junction held 8 bases outside the gene matches. The CDR3 DNA follows: TGTGCCAGCAGCAAAACTAGCGGGGGACTGAATACGCAGTATTTT. Translation gives CASSKTSGGLNTQYF.

J is TRBJ1-1 and V is TRBV5-8, with unresolved D. Germline CDR1 is SGHTS and CDR2 is YDEGEE. This CDR3 contains 14 residues. The V and J ends lost 1 base and 1 base respectively, with 8 bases between them. The CDR3 coding sequence is TGTGCCAGCAGCTTGAGTTGGCAGAACACTGAAGCTTTCTTT. Its protein product is CASSLSWQNTEAFF. Based on the CDR3 plus reference TRBV5-8 and TRBJ1-1, the full variable domain is EAGVTQSPTHLIKTRGQQATLRCSPISGHTSVYWYQQALGLGLQFLLWYDEGEERNRGNFPPRFSGRQFPNYSSELNVNALELEDSALYLCASSLSWQNTEAFFGQGTRLTVV.

This clone appeared a single time. The chain joins TRBV29-1 to TRBJ2-1; possibly TRBD2 for D (6 bases). Germline loops: CDR1 SQVTM, CDR2 ANQGSEA. V gave up 5 bases and J gave up 10 bases, with 18 bases separating them. The length of the CDR3 is 13 residues. Here the CDR3 reads CSVRTGGSSEQFF. The CDR3 region has the DNA TGCAGCGTTCGGACTGGGGGGAGTTCCGAGCAGTTCTTC.

Note on this clone: At one of its ends the junction is not consistent with the germline gene, which may arise from a read error. The genes are TRBV14 and TRBJ1-1, with unresolved D. Germline values: CDR1 SGHDN, CDR2 FVKESK. The CDR3 covers 15 residues. The CDR3: CASSQLIARNAEAFF. For the CDR3, the DNA is TGTGCCAGCAGCCAGTTGATTGCCAGGAACGCTGAAGCTTTCTTT.

The chain joins TRBV4-2 to TRBJ1-5; D unresolved. Deletions cut 0 bases from V and 9 bases from J, with 21 bases between. CDR3 length: 17 residues. Germline V lookup: CDR1 LGHNA, CDR2 YNFKEQ. CDR3 sequence (DNA): TGTGCCAGCAGCCAAGATCCCCCCCGATCGGACGTCCGGCCCCAGCATTTT. This translates into CASSQDPPRSDVRPQHF.